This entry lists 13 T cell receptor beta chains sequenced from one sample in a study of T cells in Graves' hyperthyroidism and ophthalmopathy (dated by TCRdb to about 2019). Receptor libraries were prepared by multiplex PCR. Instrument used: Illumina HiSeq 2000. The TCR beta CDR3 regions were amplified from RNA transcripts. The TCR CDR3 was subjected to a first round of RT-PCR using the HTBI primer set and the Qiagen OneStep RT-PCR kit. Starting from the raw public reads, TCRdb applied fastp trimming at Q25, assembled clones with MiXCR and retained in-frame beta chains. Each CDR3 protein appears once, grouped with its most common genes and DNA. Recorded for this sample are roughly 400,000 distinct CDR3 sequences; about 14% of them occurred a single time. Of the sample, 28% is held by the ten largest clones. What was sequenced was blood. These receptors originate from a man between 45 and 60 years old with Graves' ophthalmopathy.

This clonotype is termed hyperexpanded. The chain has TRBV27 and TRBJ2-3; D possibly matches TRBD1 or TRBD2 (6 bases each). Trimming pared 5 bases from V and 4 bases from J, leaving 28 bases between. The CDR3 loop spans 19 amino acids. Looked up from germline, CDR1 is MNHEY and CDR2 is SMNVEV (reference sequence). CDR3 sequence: CASSLKGDSGPLHPDTQYF. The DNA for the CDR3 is TGTGCCAGCAGTCTAAAGGGGGATAGCGGCCCATTACATCCAGATACGCAGTATTTT.

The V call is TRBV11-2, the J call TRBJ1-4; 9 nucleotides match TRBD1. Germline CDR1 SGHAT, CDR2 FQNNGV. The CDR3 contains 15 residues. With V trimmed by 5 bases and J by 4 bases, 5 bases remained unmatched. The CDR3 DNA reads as TGTGCCAGCAGCACGGACAGGGGATTTAATGAAAAACTGTTTTTT. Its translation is CASSTDRGFNEKLFF.

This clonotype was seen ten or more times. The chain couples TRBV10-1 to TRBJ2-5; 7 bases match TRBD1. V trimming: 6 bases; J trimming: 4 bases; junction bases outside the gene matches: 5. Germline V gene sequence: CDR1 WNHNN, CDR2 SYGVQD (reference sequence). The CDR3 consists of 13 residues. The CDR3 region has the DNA TGCGCCAGCAGACAGGGGATCGGAGAGACCCAGTACTTC. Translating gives CASRQGIGETQYF.

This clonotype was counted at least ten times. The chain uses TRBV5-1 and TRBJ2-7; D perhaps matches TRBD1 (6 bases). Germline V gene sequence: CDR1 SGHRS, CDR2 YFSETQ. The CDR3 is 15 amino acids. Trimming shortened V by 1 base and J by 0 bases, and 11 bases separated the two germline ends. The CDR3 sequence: CASSLQDSSSYEQYF. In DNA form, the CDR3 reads TGCGCCAGCAGCTTGCAGGACAGCAGCTCCTACGAGCAGTACTTC.

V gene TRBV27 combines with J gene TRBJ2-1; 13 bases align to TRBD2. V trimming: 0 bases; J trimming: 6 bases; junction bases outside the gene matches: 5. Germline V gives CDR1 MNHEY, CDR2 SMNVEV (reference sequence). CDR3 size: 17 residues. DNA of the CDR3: TGTGCCAGCAGTTTATCGTGGGGACTAGCGGGACCCAATGAGCAGTTCTTC. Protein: CASSLSWGLAGPNEQFF.

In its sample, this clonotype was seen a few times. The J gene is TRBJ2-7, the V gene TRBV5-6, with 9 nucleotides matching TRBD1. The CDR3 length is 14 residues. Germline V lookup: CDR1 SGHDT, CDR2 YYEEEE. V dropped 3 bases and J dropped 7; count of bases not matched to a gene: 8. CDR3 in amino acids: CASSWKQGAREQYF. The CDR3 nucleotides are TGTGCCAGCAGCTGGAAACAGGGGGCTCGGGAGCAGTACTTC.

CDR3: CATSRGDGYTEAFF. CDR3 DNA: TGTGCCACCAGCAGAGGGGACGGATACACTGAAGCTTTCTTT. The chain combines TRBV15 with TRBJ1-1, with a possible D match to TRBD1 (5 bases). Germline CDR1 LNHNV, CDR2 YYDKDF (reference sequence). Trimming stripped 1 base from V and 3 bases from J, with 9 bases between. This CDR3 comprises 14 residues.

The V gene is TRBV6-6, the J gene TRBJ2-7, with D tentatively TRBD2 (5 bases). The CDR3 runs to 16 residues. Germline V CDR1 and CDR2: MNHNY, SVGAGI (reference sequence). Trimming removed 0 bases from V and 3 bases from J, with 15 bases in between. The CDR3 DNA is TGTGCCAGCAGTTACTCGAGGGCCCAGAGGCTCTACGAGCAGTACTTC. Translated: CASSYSRAQRLYEQYF.

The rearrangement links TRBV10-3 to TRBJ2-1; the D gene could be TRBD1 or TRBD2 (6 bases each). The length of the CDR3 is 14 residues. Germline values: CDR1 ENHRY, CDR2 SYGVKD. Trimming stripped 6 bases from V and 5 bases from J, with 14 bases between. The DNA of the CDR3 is TGTGCCATCAGATCGACTAGGGGGAACAATGAGCAGTTCTTC. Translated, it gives CAIRSTRGNNEQFF.

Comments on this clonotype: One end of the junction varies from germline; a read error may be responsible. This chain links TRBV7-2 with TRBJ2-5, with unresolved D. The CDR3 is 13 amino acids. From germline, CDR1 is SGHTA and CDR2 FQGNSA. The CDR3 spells CASSFGVQQTQYF. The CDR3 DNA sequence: TGTGCCAGCAGCTTTGGGGTCCAACAGACCCAGTACTTC.

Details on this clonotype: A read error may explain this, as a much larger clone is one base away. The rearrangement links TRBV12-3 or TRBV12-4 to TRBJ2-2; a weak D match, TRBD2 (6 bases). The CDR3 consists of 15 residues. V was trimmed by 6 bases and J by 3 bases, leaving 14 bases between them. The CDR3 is CASRRGGVDTGELFF. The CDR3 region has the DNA TGTGCCAGCAGGCGCGGAGGGGTCGACACCGGGGAGCTGTTTTTT.

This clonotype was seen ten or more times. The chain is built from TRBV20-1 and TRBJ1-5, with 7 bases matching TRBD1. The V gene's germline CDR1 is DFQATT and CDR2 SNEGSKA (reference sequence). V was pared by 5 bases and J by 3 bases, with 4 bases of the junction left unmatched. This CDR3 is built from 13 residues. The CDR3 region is CSAFDRVNQPQHF. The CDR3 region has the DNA TGCAGTGCTTTCGACAGGGTCAATCAGCCCCAGCATTTT.

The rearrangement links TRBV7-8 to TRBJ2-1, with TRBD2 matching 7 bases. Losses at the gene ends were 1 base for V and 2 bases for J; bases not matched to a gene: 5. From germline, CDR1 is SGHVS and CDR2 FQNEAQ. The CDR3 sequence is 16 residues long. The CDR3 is CASSLGASGAYNEQFF. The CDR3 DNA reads TGTGCCAGCAGCTTAGGAGCCAGCGGGGCCTACAATGAGCAGTTCTTC.